Below, 13 T cell receptor beta chains from the same sample are listed, as sequenced in a study of T cell repertoires in cytomegalovirus infection. No antigen has been identified for these receptors. TCRdb reanalysed the reads using MiXCR and keeps one entry per CDR3 protein. The sample yields approximately 76,000 distinct CDR3 sequences, about 37% seen once. The sample here was CD8+ T cells from cultured PBMCs, taken from culture after CMV antigen stimulation. The receptors shown here come from a human donor in good health (CMV status not recorded). Some clones in this sample may be carry-over from other donors' samples.

The chain combines TRBV14 with TRBJ2-1; 7 positions agree with TRBD2. Germline lookup yields CDR1 SGHDN and CDR2 FVKESK. The CDR3 has 17 amino acids. V lost 2 bases, J lost 4 bases, and 11 bases stayed unmatched. The DNA of the CDR3 is TGTGCCAGCAGCCAATTGCTGCCGTGGGGGGGATACAATGAGCAGTTCTTC. Translating gives CASSQLLPWGGYNEQFF.

The V and J genes are TRBV7-3 and TRBJ1-1; tentative D call: TRBD1 (6 bases). The CDR3 covers 15 residues. V was clipped by 5 bases and J by 1 base, with 14 bases between them. The germline V gene encodes CDR1 SGHTA and CDR2 FQGTGA. CDR3 in amino acids: CASSPFGGENTEAFF. In DNA, the CDR3 is TGTGCCAGCAGCCCTTTCGGGGGCGAGAACACTGAAGCTTTCTTT. The entire variable domain, with the rest obtained from reference TRBV7-3 and TRBJ1-1, is as follows: GAGVSQTPSNKVTEKGKYVELRCDPISGHTALYWYRQSLGQGPEFLIYFQGTGAADDSGLPNDRFFAVRPEGSVSTLKIQRTERGDSAVYLCASSPFGGENTEAFFGQGTRLTVV.

The gene calls are TRBV6-5 and TRBJ1-2; unclear D gene. This CDR3 has 17 amino acids. V was clipped by 3 bases and J by 0 bases, with 17 bases between them. The germline V gene has CDR1 MNHEY and CDR2 SVGAGI. The CDR3, as DNA: TGTGCCAGCAGTTATGGGAGGGTCAGCCTTCCTAACTATGGCTACACCTTC. The encoded protein is CASSYGRVSLPNYGYTF.

This clonotype was found a few times. The chain recombines TRBV7-9 with TRBJ2-2; D remains unclear. The CDR3 length is 15 residues. V dropped 5 bases and J dropped 5 bases, with 15 bases sitting between them. Germline V CDR1 and CDR2: SEHNR, FQNEAQ (reference sequence). CDR3 nucleotide sequence: TGTGCCAGCAGCCCCCCGTCTTTGGGGACCGGGGAGCTGTTTTTT. As protein: CASSPPSLGTGELFF.

V is TRBV6-1 and J is TRBJ1-1, with a weak D call TRBD1 (5 bases). V lost 7 bases and J 6 bases, leaving 21 bases between the germline ends. CDR1 and CDR2 (germline): MNHNS, SASEGT. The CDR3 is 15 amino acids. The DNA for the CDR3 is TGTGCCAGCATACGCGGAGGGGACCCACGGCCTGAAGCTTTCTTT. Amino acids: CASIRGGDPRPEAFF.

V gene TRBV12-3 or TRBV12-4 combines with J gene TRBJ2-3; D possibly corresponds to TRBD1 (5 bases). CDR3 length: 14 residues. The V end lost 7 bases, the J end lost 2 bases, and 13 bases lay between the germline ends. CDR3 amino acids: CASNPWGTTDTQYF. The CDR3 DNA reads TGTGCCAGCAACCCCTGGGGCACCACAGATACGCAGTATTTT.

The rearrangement links TRBV6-2 or TRBV6-3 to TRBJ2-1; TRBD1 matches at 8 bases. The CDR3 contains 14 residues. With V trimmed by 5 bases and J by 6 bases, 6 bases remained unmatched. Germline V lookup: CDR1 MNHEY, CDR2 SVGEGT. The CDR3 bases are TGTGCCAGCAGTCAGGGGGCCTGGGGCAATGAGCAGTTCTTC. This gives the protein CASSQGAWGNEQFF.

This chain links TRBV7-9 with TRBJ2-3; TRBD1 is a possible D gene (5 bases). V shed 1 base and J shed 0 bases, with 5 bases lying between them. The CDR3 spans 14 residues. Germline assignment: CDR1 SEHNR and CDR2 FQNEAQ (reference sequence). DNA of the CDR3: TGTGCCAGCAGCTTAGGACAGAGCACAGATACGCAGTATTTT. Translating it yields CASSLGQSTDTQYF.

The chain carries TRBV4-1 and TRBJ2-1; 9 positions agree with TRBD2. The CDR3 runs 16 residues. The germline V gene encodes CDR1 MGHRA and CDR2 YSYEKL. V trimming: 1 base; J trimming: 7 bases; junction bases outside the gene matches: 8. The CDR3: CASSQGSGGIYNEQFF. The CDR3 DNA reads TGCGCCAGCAGCCAAGGCAGCGGGGGGATTTATAATGAGCAGTTCTTC.

V and J are TRBV7-9 and TRBJ2-4; D is tentatively TRBD1 or TRBD2 (6 bases each). Germline CDR1 reads SEHNR; CDR2 reads FQNEAQ (reference sequence). Trimming cost V 2 bases and J 8 bases, with 25 bases left between them. This CDR3 is built from 18 residues. The chain's CDR3 is CASSLFPPARGVGDIQYF. CDR3 nucleotides: TGTGCCAGCAGCTTATTCCCCCCCGCGAGGGGGGTAGGTGACATTCAGTACTTC.

The chain combines TRBV11-2 with TRBJ2-3; D is unclear. In germline, CDR1 is SGHAT, CDR2 FQNNGV. Deletions cut 3 bases from V and 0 bases from J, with 10 bases between. There are 15 residues in the CDR3. The CDR3 DNA reads as TGTGCCAGCAGCTTGCTTCAGACTAGCACAGATACGCAGTATTTT. Translation: CASSLLQTSTDTQYF.

This clonotype has at least ten counts. The chain recombines TRBV7-2 with TRBJ1-1; no reliable D call. CDR1 is SGHTA and CDR2 is FQGNSA in the germline V gene. The CDR3 is 18 residues long. The ends were cut back, 3 bases at V and 1 base at J, with 21 bases in the middle. The CDR3 is CASSFAPGFMTENTEAFF. In DNA form, the CDR3 reads TGTGCCAGCAGCTTCGCCCCGGGTTTTATGACCGAGAACACTGAAGCTTTCTTT.

This chain connects TRBV19 to TRBJ2-2; the match to TRBD1 covers 8 bases. Germline V gene lookup returns CDR1 LNHDA and CDR2 SQIVND (reference sequence). The ends lost 7 bases at V and 3 bases at J; junction bases unmatched: 13. CDR3 length: 17 amino acids. CDR3 nucleotides: TGTGCCAGTACCCCGGTCGTGGGACAGGCGGACACCGGGGAGCTGTTTTTT. Its protein product is CASTPVVGQADTGELFF.